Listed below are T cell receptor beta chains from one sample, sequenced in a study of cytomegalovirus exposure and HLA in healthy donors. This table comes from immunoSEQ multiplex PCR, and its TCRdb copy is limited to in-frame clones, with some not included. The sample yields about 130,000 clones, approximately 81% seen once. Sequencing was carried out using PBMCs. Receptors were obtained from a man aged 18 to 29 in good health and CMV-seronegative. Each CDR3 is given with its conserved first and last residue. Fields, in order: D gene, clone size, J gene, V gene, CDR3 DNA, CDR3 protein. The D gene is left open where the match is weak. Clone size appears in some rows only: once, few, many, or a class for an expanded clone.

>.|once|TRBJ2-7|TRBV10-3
TGTGCCATCAGTGAGTCGCGCGGTTCCTCCTACGAGCAGTACTTC
CAISESRGSSYEQYF
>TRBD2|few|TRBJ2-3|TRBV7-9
TGTGCCAGCAGCTCGGGACTAGCGGCGCAGTATTTT
CASSSGLAAQYF
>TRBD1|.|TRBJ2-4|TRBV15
TGTGCCACCAGCAGATTTGGACAGGGTCTAAACATTCAGTACTTC
CATSRFGQGLNIQYF
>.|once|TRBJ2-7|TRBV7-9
TGTGCCAGCAGCTTACTAATCTCCTACGAGCAGTACTTC
CASSLLISYEQYF
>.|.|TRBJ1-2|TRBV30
TGTGCCTGGAACGAGGCGGCGTTCGGCTACACCTTC
CAWNEAAFGYTF
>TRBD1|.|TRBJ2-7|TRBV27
TGTGCCAGCAGTCACGCTCGACAGGGGCTATCCTACGAGCAGTACTTC
CASSHARQGLSYEQYF
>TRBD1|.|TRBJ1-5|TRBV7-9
TGTGCCAGCAGCCTGATACCGGGACAGGGGGCGTTGGGTCAGCCCCAGCATTTT
CASSLIPGQGALGQPQHF
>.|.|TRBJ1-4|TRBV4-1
TGCGCCAGCAGCCCAAGATGGGGGGATCTGGCGAAACTGTTTTTT
CASSPRWGDLAKLFF
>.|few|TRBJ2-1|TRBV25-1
TGTGCCAGCAGTGAAAAGGGGAAGTTCTTC
CASSEKGKFF
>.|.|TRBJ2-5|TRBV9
TGTGCCAGCAGCGTAGAGGAGGGAGGAGTAAGAGATACCCAGTACTTC
CASSVEEGGVRDTQYF
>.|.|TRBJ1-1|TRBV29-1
TGCAGCGAAAGTCCCACAGGGTTGTGGGACACTGAAGCTTTCTTT
CSESPTGLWDTEAFF
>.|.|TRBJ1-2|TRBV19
TGTGCCAGTAGTATAAGACCTCTACAGGGCGTCTATGGCTACACCTTC
CASSIRPLQGVYGYTF
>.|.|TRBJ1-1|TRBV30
TGTGCCTGGTCCAGAGCGGACACCCGGAGGGGAGCTTTCTTT
CAWSRADTRRGAFF
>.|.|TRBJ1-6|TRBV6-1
TGTGCCGGAGGGAGTGGAGGCTCCTATAATTCACCCCTCCACTTT
CAGGSGGSYNSPLHF
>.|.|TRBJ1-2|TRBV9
TGTGCCAGCAGCGTAGATTACAGCTCATACTATGGCTACACCTTC
CASSVDYSSYYGYTF
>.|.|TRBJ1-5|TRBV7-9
TGTGCCAGCAGCCGAGGTGATAGCAATCAGCCCCAGCATTTT
CASSRGDSNQPQHF
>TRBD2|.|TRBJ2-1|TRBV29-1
TGCAGCGGGAGAGGTCTAGCGGGGGGGAACAATGAGCAGTTCTTC
CSGRGLAGGNNEQFF
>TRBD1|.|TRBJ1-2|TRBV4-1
TGCGCCAGCAGCCCATTCGGGACAGATACAGATGGCTACACCTTC
CASSPFGTDTDGYTF
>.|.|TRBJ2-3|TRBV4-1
TGCGCCAGCAGCCAAGAGGCCCGACACTCAGATACGCAGTATTTT
CASSQEARHSDTQYF
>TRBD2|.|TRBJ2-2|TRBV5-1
TGCGCCAGCAGCTCGACTAGCGGGGGGCACACCGGGGAGCTGTTTTTT
CASSSTSGGHTGELFF
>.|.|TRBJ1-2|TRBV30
TGTGCCTGGAGCCAAACAGGGCCGGCCGGCTACACCTTC
CAWSQTGPAGYTF